These 2 T cell receptor beta chains were sequenced from one sample in a study of blood T cell repertoires in COVID-19 (dated by TCRdb to about 2020). Receptors were amplified or captured by the immunoSEQ multiplex PCR assay. TCRdb took this table from immuneACCESS and kept in-frame rearrangements with V and J called. Such tables lack part of the clones; where checked against another copy, unresolved V genes explain under half of the gap, and the rest is unexplained. Recorded for this sample are some 310,000 clones; roughly 90% of them occurred a single time. The top ten clonotypes cover less than 9.5% of the sample. The specimen sequenced was PBMCs or T cells enriched from blood (not recorded which). All receptors come from a woman in her twenties or thirties who had recovered from COVID-19.

Details on this clone: The identical CDR3 is also encoded by other nucleotide sequences in the sample. J is TRBJ2-7 and V is TRBV4-1; perhaps TRBD2 as D (5 bases). The ends were cut back, 4 bases at V and 4 bases at J, with 11 bases in the middle. In germline, CDR1 is MGHRA, CDR2 YSYEKL. The CDR3 length is 13 residues. The CDR3 DNA reads as TGCGCCAGCAGCCGCGGACTGACTTACGAGCAGTACTTC. This translates into CASSRGLTYEQYF.

The rearrangement uses TRBV6-5 and TRBJ1-6; tentative D call: TRBD1 (5 bases). The CDR3 consists of 15 residues. V lost 6 bases and J lost 3, with 12 bases in between. Germline lookup yields CDR1 MNHEY and CDR2 SVGAGI. The CDR3 sequence is CASRAGHHYNSPLHF. The CDR3 DNA reads TGTGCCAGCAGAGCAGGACATCACTATAATTCACCCCTCCACTTT.